This T cell receptor (beta chain) was obtained from a study of blood T cells in healthy people across ages. V trimming: 5 bases; J trimming: 7 bases; junction bases outside the gene matches: 5. Germline V gene data show CDR1 as SGHAT and CDR2 as FQNNGV. The CDR3 is 14 amino acids. Then a second PCR, running roughly 7 to 11 cycles, was carried out with a sample-barcoded 5' primer and a J-beta primer mix. All samples yielded 2.5 million or more CDR3-containing paired-end reads. TCRdb re-called the 5' RACE reads through MiXCR, storing one row per CDR3 protein. The sample lists some 560,000 distinct CDR3 sequences, about 25% occurring once. A few counts support this clonotype. A further study also used this sample, focusing on T cells of mothers and their children. That source adds: A few healthy Caucasian mothers and their six children were the donors.

The sequenced sample consisted of blood. The TCR comes from a boy younger than 10 in good health. The chain uses TRBV11-2 and TRBJ1-4, with TRBD1 matching 9 bases. CDR3 region: CASSKTGGPEKLFF. The CDR3 DNA reads as TGTGCCAGCAGCAAAACAGGGGGCCCTGAAAAACTGTTTTTT.